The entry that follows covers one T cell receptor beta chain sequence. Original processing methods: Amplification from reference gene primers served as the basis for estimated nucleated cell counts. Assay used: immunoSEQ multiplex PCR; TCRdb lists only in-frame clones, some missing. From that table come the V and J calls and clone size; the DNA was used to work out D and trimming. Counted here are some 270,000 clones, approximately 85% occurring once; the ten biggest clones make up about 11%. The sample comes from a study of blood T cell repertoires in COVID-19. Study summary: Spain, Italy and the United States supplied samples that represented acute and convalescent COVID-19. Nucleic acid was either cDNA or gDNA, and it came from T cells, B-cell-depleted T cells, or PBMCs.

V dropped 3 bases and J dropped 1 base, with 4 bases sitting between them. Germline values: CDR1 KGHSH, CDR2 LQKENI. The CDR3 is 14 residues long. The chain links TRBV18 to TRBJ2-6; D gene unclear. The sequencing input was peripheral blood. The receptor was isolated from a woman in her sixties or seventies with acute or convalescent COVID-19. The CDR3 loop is CASSPRSGANVLTF. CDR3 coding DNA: TGTGCCAGCTCACCGAGATCTGGGGCCAACGTCCTGACTTTC.